A single sample gave rise to the 29 T cell receptor beta chains below, sequenced in a study of blood T cell repertoires in COVID-19. This table comes from immunoSEQ multiplex PCR, and its TCRdb copy is limited to in-frame clones, with some not included. The sample has just over 300,000 clones, 70% to 90% seen once. The sample taken for sequencing was PBMCs or T cells enriched from blood (not recorded which). The receptors were sampled from a woman between 35 and 50 years old who had recovered from COVID-19.

The genes are TRBV18 and TRBJ2-7; D possibly corresponds to TRBD2 (7 bases). The length of the CDR3 is 15 residues. Trimming shortened V by 3 bases and J by 6 bases, and 18 bases separated the two germline ends. The germline gives CDR1 KGHSH, CDR2 LQKENI. CDR3 region: CASSPRVGGQVEQYF. CDR3 DNA sequence: TGTGCCAGCTCACCGCGAGTGGGGGGGCAGGTCGAGCAGTACTTC. Using reference TRBV18 and TRBJ2-7 for the parts outside the CDR3, the full variable domain is NAGVMQNPRHLVRRRGQEARLRCSPMKGHSHVYWYRQLPEEGLKFMVYLQKENIIDESGMPKERFSAEFPKEGPSILRIQQVVRGDSAAYFCASSPRVGGQVEQYFGPGTRLTVT.

The table lists this clone with a count of one. V and J are TRBV5-1 and TRBJ2-5; TRBD2 matches 10 bases. The CDR3 contains 15 residues. The V segment lost 7 bases and the J segment 1 base; nucleotides outside the gene matches: 7. Germline lookup yields CDR1 SGHRS and CDR2 YFSETQ. The DNA of the CDR3 is TGCGCCAGCCGCGTAGCGGGGGGAATCCAAGAGACCCAGTACTTC. This translates into CASRVAGGIQETQYF.

CDR3 bases: TGCAGCGTTGTAGGGACAGGGGAATTATTCTATGGCTACACCTTC. Translated: CSVVGTGELFYGYTF. This rearrangement joins TRBV29-1 to TRBJ1-2; 10 positions match TRBD1. Germline CDR1 and CDR2: SQVTM and ANQGSEA. The junction had 9 bases not matched to a gene; V was cut back by 4 bases and J by 4 bases. The CDR3 extends over 15 amino acids. Full variable domain (outside the CDR3, taken from reference TRBV29-1 and TRBJ1-2): SAVISQKPSRDICQRGTSLTIQCQVDSQVTMMFWYRQQPGQSLTLIATANQGSEATYESGFVIDKFPISRPNLTFSTLTVSNMSPEDSSIYLCSVVGTGELFYGYTFGSGTRLTVV.

This clone was seen just once. The chain uses TRBV2 and TRBJ1-4; no clear D. The CDR3 has 18 residues. Trimming took 3 bases from V and 5 from J, leaving 22 bases between them. Germline CDR1 and CDR2: SNHLY and FYNNEI. DNA for the CDR3: TGTGCCAGCAGTGAGTCATTAAGACCTCTCTTGAGGAATGAAAAACTGTTTTTT. Protein: CASSESLRPLLRNEKLFF. The full variable domain, its missing parts supplied by reference TRBV2 and TRBJ1-4, is EPEVTQTPSHQVTQMGQEVILRCVPISNHLYFYWYRQILGQKVEFLVSFYNNEISEKSEIFDDQFSVERPDGSNFTLKIRSTKLEDSAMYFCASSESLRPLLRNEKLFFGSGTQLSVL.

V usage is TRBV25-1 and J usage is TRBJ2-5; D perhaps matches TRBD2 (5 bases). Germline CDR1 and CDR2: MGHDK and SYGVNS. Deletions cut 2 bases from V and 3 bases from J, with 10 bases between. The CDR3 is 14 amino acids. The DNA of the CDR3 is TGTGCCAGCAGTGAACAGGAGGCGAAAGAGACCCAGTACTTC. Protein: CASSEQEAKETQYF.

This clone turned up a few times. CDR3 DNA: TGTGCCAGCTCACCACGAGTACAGGGGTCTTCCCACTACGAGCAGTACTTC. As protein: CASSPRVQGSSHYEQYF. The V call is TRBV18, the J call TRBJ2-7; TRBD1 aligns across 7 bases. CDR1 is KGHSH and CDR2 is LQKENI in the germline V gene. The CDR3 runs 17 residues. The J segment lost 3 bases and the V segment lost 1 base, leaving 12 bases of the junction unmatched.

The gene calls are TRBV9 and TRBJ2-7, with D possibly matching TRBD2 (5 bases). The CDR3 is 15 residues long. V lost 4 bases and J 4 bases, leaving 18 bases between the germline ends. CDR1 and CDR2 (germline): SGDLS, YYNGEE. The CDR3 DNA is TGTGCCAGCAGCCCCCGAGGCGGGCGAGGGTACGAGCAGTACTTC. It encodes CASSPRGGRGYEQYF.

The chain combines TRBV27 with TRBJ2-2, with D tentatively TRBD2 (6 bases). V lost 5 bases and J 3 bases, leaving 10 bases between the germline ends. Germline assignment: CDR1 MNHEY and CDR2 SMNVEV (reference sequence). The CDR3 spans 14 residues. CDR3 residues: CASSAGTYTGELFF. CDR3 coding DNA: TGTGCCAGCAGTGCCGGGACTTACACCGGGGAGCTGTTTTTT.

The V gene is TRBV9, the J gene TRBJ2-1; maybe TRBD2 (6 bases). V lost 0 bases and J 6 bases, leaving 16 bases between the germline ends. The CDR3 contains 16 residues. Germline loops: CDR1 SGDLS, CDR2 YYNGEE. CDR3 residues: CASSVGGWEVGNEQFF. CDR3 DNA: TGTGCCAGCAGCGTAGGAGGTTGGGAGGTCGGCAATGAGCAGTTCTTC.

The chain is built from TRBV11-2 and TRBJ2-6, with no clear D. V gave up 4 bases and J gave up 4 bases, with 8 bases separating them. There are 14 residues in the CDR3. CDR1 and CDR2 (germline): SGHAT, FQNNGV. This CDR3 is CASSYQSGANVLTF. The CDR3 DNA reads as TGTGCCAGCAGCTATCAATCCGGGGCCAACGTCCTGACTTTC.

The chain carries TRBV24-1 and TRBJ1-1; D may be TRBD1 (6 bases). CDR1 and CDR2 from the germline V gene are KGHDR and SFDVKD. V was shortened by 6 bases and J by 0 bases, with 10 bases between the two germline ends. CDR3 length equals 14 residues. The CDR3 DNA reads as TGTGCCACCAGTCCCGGGGGGCTGAACACTGAAGCTTTCTTT. As protein: CATSPGGLNTEAFF.

V usage is TRBV7-8 and J usage is TRBJ2-5, with D perhaps matching TRBD2 (8 bases). The CDR3 has 20 residues. V dropped 4 bases and J dropped 0 bases, with 27 bases sitting between them. Germline loops: CDR1 SGHVS, CDR2 FQNEAQ. The CDR3: CASSSSWGQRGPVNQETQYF. Written as DNA, the CDR3 is TGTGCCAGCAGCTCCTCCTGGGGACAGCGGGGGCCGGTTAACCAAGAGACCCAGTACTTC.

V gene TRBV28 combines with J gene TRBJ1-3, with 12 bases fitting TRBD1. Germline-derived CDR1 and CDR2 are MDHEN and SYDVKM. The CDR3 contains 16 residues. Germline trimming cut 1 base from V and 5 bases from J; bases unmatched to any gene: 3. The CDR3 sequence is CASSLSGTGGRNTIYF. DNA of the CDR3: TGTGCCAGCAGTTTATCAGGGACAGGGGGCAGAAACACCATATATTTT.

This chain joins TRBV11-2 and TRBJ1-5, with D maybe TRBD1 (6 bases). Trimming left V 5 bases short and J 6 bases short, with 20 bases between. Germline V gene lookup returns CDR1 SGHAT and CDR2 FQNNGV. The CDR3 consists of 16 residues. As DNA, the CDR3 is TGTGCCAGCAGCCAAGGGTATCAGGGAGGGGGTCAGCCCCAGCATTTT. It translates to CASSQGYQGGGQPQHF.

Points on this clone: Other DNA sequences within the sample encode an identical CDR3. The chain uses TRBV18 and TRBJ2-7; 9 bases match TRBD2. The CDR3 runs 14 residues. CDR1 is KGHSH and CDR2 is LQKENI in the germline V gene. Unmatched junction bases numbered 1, after V lost 2 bases and J lost 2 bases. The CDR3: CASSPAGGAYEQYF. The CDR3 DNA is TGTGCCAGCTCACCAGCGGGGGGGGCCTACGAGCAGTACTTC.

This clone was observed a handful of times. The chain employs TRBV28 and TRBJ2-7, with 8 bases that match TRBD2. Germline CDR1 is MDHEN and CDR2 is SYDVKM. V trimming: 8 bases; J trimming: 2 bases; junction bases outside the gene matches: 11. The CDR3 is 15 amino acids. The CDR3 protein is CASRGGGHPTYEQYF. DNA of the CDR3: TGTGCCAGCCGGGGGGGAGGACATCCCACCTACGAGCAGTACTTC. Combining the CDR3 with reference TRBV28 and TRBJ2-7 gives the whole variable domain DVKVTQSSRYLVKRTGEKVFLECVQDMDHENMFWYRQDPGLGLRLIYFSYDVKMKEKGDIPEGYSVSREKKERFSLILESASTNQTSMYLCASRGGGHPTYEQYFGPGTRLTVT.

The chain is built from TRBV9 and TRBJ2-1; tentative D call: TRBD1 (6 bases). Germline V gives CDR1 SGDLS, CDR2 YYNGEE. The CDR3 has 15 residues. V was trimmed by 0 bases and J by 1 base, leaving 8 bases between them. The CDR3 is CASSVGRGSYNEQFF. DNA for the CDR3: TGTGCCAGCAGCGTAGGTAGGGGGTCCTACAATGAGCAGTTCTTC.

This sequence joins TRBV11-2 and TRBJ2-7; D perhaps matches TRBD2 (5 bases). Germline assignment: CDR1 SGHAT and CDR2 FQNNGV. Deletions cut 4 bases from V and 6 bases from J, with 16 bases between. This CDR3 is 14 amino acids long. The CDR3 nucleotides read TGTGCCAGCAGCTCTACTAGACCCTGGGCCGAGCAGTACTTC. This translates into CASSSTRPWAEQYF.

In this sample, this clone turned up once. The J gene is TRBJ1-1, the V gene TRBV30, with TRBD1 as a possible D gene (5 bases). CDR1 is GTSNPN, CDR2 SVGIG, per germline (reference sequence). The ends were cut back, 1 base at V and 5 bases at J, with 11 bases in the middle. There are 13 residues in the CDR3. The CDR3 region has the DNA TGTGCCTGGAGTGCCAACGGGGGGACTGAAGCTTTCTTT. It translates to CAWSANGGTEAFF.

For this clone: Other DNA variants within this sample encode the same CDR3. The rearrangement links TRBV3-1 (or the pseudogene TRBV3-2) to TRBJ2-3; 13 nucleotides align to TRBD2. Losses at the gene ends were 3 bases for V and 5 bases for J; bases not matched to a gene: 5. The CDR3 is made up of 16 amino acids. Germline-derived CDR1 and CDR2 are LGHDT and YNNKEL (reference sequence). The CDR3 DNA is TGTGCCAGCAGCCACCGACTAGCGGGGGGTAGAGATACGCAGTATTTT. Translating it yields CASSHRLAGGRDTQYF.

V gene TRBV12-5 combines with J gene TRBJ1-1; weak D call: TRBD1 (6 bases). CDR3 length: 16 amino acids. Germline loops: CDR1 LGHNT, CDR2 FRNRAP. V lost 6 bases and J lost 4, with 21 bases in between. The CDR3 region is CASGFSDQGISTEAFF. CDR3 nucleotide sequence: TGTGCTAGTGGCTTTTCGGACCAGGGGATTAGCACTGAAGCTTTCTTT.

The chain uses TRBV29-1 and TRBJ2-6; 10 nucleotides align to TRBD1. The CDR3 length is 17 residues. Germline assignment: CDR1 SQVTM and CDR2 ANQGSEA. Germline trimming cut 8 bases from V and 0 bases from J; bases unmatched to any gene: 10. CDR3: CSNLHGTGASGANVLTF. The CDR3 DNA sequence: TGCAGCAACCTCCACGGGACAGGGGCCTCTGGGGCCAACGTCCTGACTTTC. Full variable domain (missing parts from reference TRBV29-1 and TRBJ2-6): SAVISQKPSRDICQRGTSLTIQCQVDSQVTMMFWYRQQPGQSLTLIATANQGSEATYESGFVIDKFPISRPNLTFSTLTVSNMSPEDSSIYLCSNLHGTGASGANVLTFGAGSRLTVL.

This chain joins TRBV20-1 and TRBJ2-7, with 10 nucleotides matching TRBD2. The CDR3 is made up of 15 amino acids. Trimming at V came to 6 bases and at J to 2 bases, leaving 10 bases not matched to a gene. Germline V CDR1 and CDR2: DFQATT, SNEGSKA (reference sequence). CDR3 sequence: CSASIAGGPTYEQYF. CDR3 nucleotide sequence: TGCAGTGCCAGTATAGCGGGGGGCCCAACCTACGAGCAGTACTTC.

The J gene is TRBJ2-1, the V gene TRBV28, with TRBD2 as a possible D gene (5 bases). Trimming took 6 bases from V and 9 from J, leaving 6 bases between them. This CDR3 has 10 amino acids. Germline V gene lookup returns CDR1 MDHEN and CDR2 SYDVKM. The CDR3, as DNA: TGTGCCAGCAGCGGGGTTGAGCAGTTCTTC. It encodes CASSGVEQFF.

This sequence joins TRBV7-9 and TRBJ1-2; 8 bases are shared with TRBD1. CDR3 length: 16 residues. Germline loops: CDR1 SEHNR, CDR2 FQNEAQ (reference sequence). The ends lost 3 bases at V and 2 bases at J; junction bases unmatched: 8. CDR3 nucleotides: TGTGCCAGCAGCTTTGGACAGGGACAAGCGAACTATGGCTACACCTTC. Translating it yields CASSFGQGQANYGYTF.

The chain couples TRBV27 to TRBJ2-7; 9 positions match TRBD1. The CDR3 has 13 amino acids. Germline CDR1 reads MNHEY; CDR2 reads SMNVEV (reference sequence). V dropped 8 bases and J dropped 1; count of bases not matched to a gene: 3. The CDR3 DNA sequence: TGTGCCAGCGCGGGACAGGGTTCCTACGAGCAGTACTTC. Residues: CASAGQGSYEQYF.

This clone was detected only a few times. The genes are TRBV6-4 and TRBJ2-1; 13 bases are a match to TRBD2. V gave up 3 bases and J gave up 0 bases; unmatched junction bases: 5. The CDR3 length is 18 residues. Germline V gene sequence: CDR1 MRHNA, CDR2 SNTAGT. Here the CDR3 reads CASSELAGGKSSYNEQFF. The CDR3 nucleotides are TGTGCCAGCAGTGAACTAGCGGGAGGGAAGAGCTCCTACAATGAGCAGTTCTTC.

The genes are TRBV27 and TRBJ2-5; D might be TRBD2 (5 bases). The CDR3 is made up of 15 amino acids. Germline CDR1 is MNHEY and CDR2 is SMNVEV (reference sequence). V lost 0 bases, J lost 4 bases, and 12 bases lay in between. The CDR3 loop reads CASSLSAGVGETQYF. The DNA of the CDR3 is TGTGCCAGCAGTTTATCCGCCGGGGTTGGAGAGACCCAGTACTTC.

The genes are TRBV27 and TRBJ2-7; a weak D match, TRBD1 (5 bases). The CDR3 length is 12 residues. CDR1 MNHEY and CDR2 SMNVEV come from the germline V gene (reference sequence). Trimming shortened V by 10 bases and J by 5 bases, and 15 bases separated the two germline ends. CDR3 sequence: CATSDRVNEQYF. DNA for the CDR3: TGTGCCACCTCCGACAGAGTCAACGAGCAGTACTTC.